The 17 T cell receptor beta chains listed next were all sequenced from one sample in a study of OX40 agonist ivuxolimab in advanced cancers. Only in-frame clones appear in the TCRdb table, and some are missing; sequencing was by immunoSEQ multiplex PCR. The repertoire has approximately 19,000 clones, 88% of them found once; the top ten carry around 11%. The source material was CD4+ or CD8+ T cells sorted from blood, sampled in a trial of the OX40 agonist ivuxolimab. These receptors were collected from an adult with an advanced solid tumor such as melanoma, head and neck, liver or kidney cancer.

This sequence joins TRBV6-6 and TRBJ1-1, with a weak D call TRBD1 (5 bases). The CDR3 is made up of 11 amino acids. V was trimmed by 10 bases and J by 6 bases, leaving 12 bases between them. From germline, CDR1 is MNHNY and CDR2 SVGAGI (reference sequence). CDR3 DNA: TGTGCCATCGACAGCCACGCTGAAGCTTTCTTT. This gives the protein CAIDSHAEAFF.

The gene calls are TRBV5-4 and TRBJ2-1; D gene unclear. This CDR3 is 11 amino acids long. CDR1 and CDR2 (germline): SGHNT, YYREEE (reference sequence). V gave up 6 bases and J gave up 1 base, with 2 bases separating them. DNA for the CDR3: TGTGCCAGCATGTCCTACAATGAGCAGTTCTTC. Protein: CASMSYNEQFF.

The chain uses TRBV7-6 and TRBJ1-5; D remains ambiguous. CDR1 and CDR2 (germline): SGHVS, FNYEAQ. Trimming cost V 5 bases and J 3 bases, with 8 bases left between them. The CDR3 runs to 13 residues. DNA for the CDR3: TGTGCCAGCAGCCCTAAGGTCAATCAGCCCCAGCATTTT. Its protein product is CASSPKVNQPQHF. The whole variable domain, filled in from reference TRBV7-6 and TRBJ1-5, reads GAGVSQSPRYKVTKRGQDVALRCDPISGHVSLYWYRQALGQGPEFLTYFNYEAQQDKSGLPNDRFSAERPEGSISTLTIQRTEQRDSAMYRCASSPKVNQPQHFGDGTRLSIL.

This rearrangement joins TRBV7-9 to TRBJ2-7; possibly TRBD1 or TRBD2 for D (6 bases each). Germline CDR1 is SEHNR and CDR2 is FQNEAQ (reference sequence). With 2 bases removed from V and 2 bases from J, the gap between germline ends came to 19 bases. This CDR3 has 17 amino acids. CDR3 region: CASSLLVGGPGAYEQYF. In nucleotides, the CDR3 is TGTGCCAGCAGCTTATTGGTCGGGGGCCCAGGGGCCTACGAGCAGTACTTC.

The chain links TRBV2 to TRBJ1-1, with TRBD1 matching 8 bases. This CDR3 is built from 14 residues. Per the germline V gene, CDR1 is SNHLY and CDR2 is FYNNEI. After removal of 7 bases from V and 4 bases from J, the junction contained 8 bases not matched to a gene. This CDR3 reads CASIWTGTITEAFF. CDR3 DNA: TGTGCCAGCATTTGGACAGGGACCATCACTGAAGCTTTCTTT.

This sequence joins TRBV7-4 and TRBJ2-7; TRBD2 might be the D (5 bases). This CDR3 is built from 14 residues. The germline V gene has CDR1 SGHVT and CDR2 SQSDAQ. Trimming took 3 bases from V and 0 from J, leaving 9 bases between them. The CDR3 DNA is TGTGCCAGCAGCTTGGAGGTGGGCTCCTACGAGCAGTACTTC. This translates into CASSLEVGSYEQYF.

The chain carries TRBV7-7 and TRBJ2-1; 8 bases align to TRBD1. After removal of 5 bases from V and 7 bases from J, the junction contained 7 bases not matched to a gene. Germline V lookup: CDR1 SSHAT, CDR2 FNYEAQ (reference sequence). The CDR3 length is 14 residues. The CDR3, as DNA: TGTGCCAGCAGCCGGGACAGGCGCGTTAATGAGCAGTTCTTC. It encodes CASSRDRRVNEQFF.

This chain joins TRBV9 and TRBJ2-7; D is possibly TRBD2 (5 bases). CDR1 is SGDLS and CDR2 is YYNGEE in the germline V gene. V gave up 4 bases and J gave up 3 bases, with 14 bases separating them. The CDR3 covers 14 residues. In DNA, the CDR3 is TGTGCCAGCAGCTCAGGCACCGGAGGCTACGAGCAGTACTTC. Protein: CASSSGTGGYEQYF. Together with reference TRBV9 and TRBJ2-7, the CDR3 gives the full variable domain: DSGVTQTPKHLITATGQRVTLRCSPRSGDLSVYWYQQSLDQGLQFLIQYYNGEERAKGNILERFSAQQFPDLHSELNLSSLELGDSALYFCASSSGTGGYEQYFGPGTRLTVT.

The rearrangement uses TRBV5-4 and TRBJ1-2; 9 positions match TRBD1. The trim removed 2 bases at V and 2 bases at J, leaving 4 bases unmatched. Germline V gives CDR1 SGHNT, CDR2 YYREEE (reference sequence). The CDR3 runs to 15 residues. CDR3 region: CASSFRDRVNYGYTF. DNA for the CDR3: TGTGCCAGCAGCTTTCGGGACAGGGTGAACTATGGCTACACCTTC.

This chain connects TRBV11-2 to TRBJ1-2; maybe TRBD1 (6 bases). CDR1 is SGHAT and CDR2 is FQNNGV in the germline V gene. This CDR3 has 15 residues. Trimming stripped 0 bases from V and 3 bases from J, with 11 bases between. In DNA, the CDR3 is TGTGCCAGCAGCTTAGAGATGGACAGCCACTATGGCTACACCTTC. Translating it yields CASSLEMDSHYGYTF.

The chain links TRBV6-1 to TRBJ2-4, with D unresolved. This CDR3 is 14 amino acids long. Germline V gene data show CDR1 as MNHNS and CDR2 as SASEGT. V lost 2 bases to trimming and J lost 8 bases, with 13 bases between them. The CDR3 loop is CASSERDTQDIQYF. The CDR3 DNA sequence: TGTGCCAGCAGTGAAAGAGATACGCAAGACATTCAGTACTTC.

CDR3 sequence (DNA): TGTGCCAGCAGCTTAGAGGGGTCCTACAATGAGCAGTTCTTC. It specifies CASSLEGSYNEQFF. The chain carries TRBV7-9 and TRBJ2-1, with D possibly being TRBD1 (5 bases). CDR1 and CDR2 from the germline V gene are SEHNR and FQNEAQ (reference sequence). The CDR3 is 14 amino acids. Trimming took off 1 base at V and 1 base at J, with 5 bases between the two ends.

The chain links TRBV19 to TRBJ2-7, with D possibly matching TRBD1 (6 bases). In germline, CDR1 is LNHDA, CDR2 SQIVND (reference sequence). Trimming shortened V by 5 bases and J by 3 bases, and 11 bases separated the two germline ends. This CDR3 comprises 13 residues. In DNA, the CDR3 is TGTGCCAGTAGTTTAGGACAGCGCTACGAGCAGTACTTC. This gives the protein CASSLGQRYEQYF.

This clone was seen more than once but under ten times. The gene calls are TRBV2 and TRBJ2-7; possibly TRBD1 or TRBD2 for D (5 bases each). The V and J ends lost 4 bases and 3 bases respectively, with 10 bases between them. CDR3 size: 13 residues. The germline V gene encodes CDR1 SNHLY and CDR2 FYNNEI. As DNA, the CDR3 is TGTGCCAGCAGTGCGGCAGGGAGCTACGAGCAGTACTTC. This sequence encodes CASSAAGSYEQYF. The full variable domain, with the rest looked up from reference TRBV2 and TRBJ2-7, is EPEVTQTPSHQVTQMGQEVILRCVPISNHLYFYWYRQILGQKVEFLVSFYNNEISEKSEIFDDQFSVERPDGSNFTLKIRSTKLEDSAMYFCASSAAGSYEQYFGPGTRLTVT.

The J gene is TRBJ2-2, the V gene TRBV9; unclear D gene. The CDR3 has 13 amino acids. V shed 2 bases and J shed 5 bases, with 7 bases lying between them. Germline V gene data show CDR1 as SGDLS and CDR2 as YYNGEE. CDR3: CASSVGDTGELFF. The CDR3 bases are TGTGCCAGCAGCGTGGGTGATACCGGGGAGCTGTTTTTT.

In regard to this clone: This sample also contains other DNA sequences that code for the same CDR3. The gene calls are TRBV4-1 and TRBJ1-5; the D is unclear. V was clipped by 0 bases and J by 0 bases, with 9 bases between them. Germline lookup yields CDR1 MGHRA and CDR2 YSYEKL. The CDR3 spans 16 residues. The CDR3 DNA sequence: TGCGCCAGCAGCCAAGAGGGAAAGAATAGCAATCAGCCCCAGCATTTT. Amino acids: CASSQEGKNSNQPQHF.

The chain employs TRBV10-3 and TRBJ2-7; TRBD2 matches at 7 bases. The CDR3 is 16 amino acids. CDR1 is ENHRY and CDR2 is SYGVKD in the germline V gene. The V segment lost 3 bases and the J segment 0 bases; nucleotides outside the gene matches: 8. The CDR3 sequence: CAISDLAGESSYEQYF. The CDR3 DNA is TGTGCCATCAGTGATCTCGCGGGAGAGAGCTCCTACGAGCAGTACTTC.